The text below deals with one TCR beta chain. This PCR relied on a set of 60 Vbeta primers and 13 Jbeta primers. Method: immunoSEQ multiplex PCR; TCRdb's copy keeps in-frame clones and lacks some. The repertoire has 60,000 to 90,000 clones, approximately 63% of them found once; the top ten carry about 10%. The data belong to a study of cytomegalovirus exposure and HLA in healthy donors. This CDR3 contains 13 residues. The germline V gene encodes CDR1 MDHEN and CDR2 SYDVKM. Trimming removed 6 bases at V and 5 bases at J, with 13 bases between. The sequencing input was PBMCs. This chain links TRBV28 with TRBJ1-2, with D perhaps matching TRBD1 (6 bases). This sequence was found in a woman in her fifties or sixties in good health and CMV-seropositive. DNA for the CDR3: TGTGCCAGCAGACCACAGGGAGGGTATGGCTACACCTTC. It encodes CASRPQGGYGYTF.